This TCR beta chain came from a study of human T cells and chemical hapten exposure. As for the study in general: Diphenylcyclopropenone, dosed weekly to the scalp, was given to patients throughout the approximately 24-week study. Alopecia areata, totalis and universalis patients, mostly female, were included.

This clonotype has a handful of counts. Its matching antigen is unknown. TCRdb fed the RACE reads into MiXCR, producing one record per CDR3 protein. Of 350,000 or so distinct CDR3 sequences listed, approximately 6.3% are singletons. There are 14 residues in the CDR3. Germline values: CDR1 LGHNA, CDR2 YSLEER. V shed 5 bases and J shed 7 bases, with 18 bases lying between them. Time point defined: patch test 1, 2 weeks after DPC sensitization. Treatment of the sample: therapeutic diphenylcyclopropenone sensitization with weekly scalp DPC. The study drew its donors from alopecia patients who were 18 to 70 years old and suitable for DPC. Points from the study as a whole: Expanded TCRs grouped into significantly more large CDR3 similarity clusters than controls produced.

The starting material was whole blood, obtained in connection with sensitization to the hapten diphenylcyclopropenone (DPC). The sequence was collected from a woman between 18 and 29 years old with alopecia areata. Some clones in this sample may be carry-over from other donors' samples. This chain joins TRBV4-3 and TRBJ2-7; D is perhaps TRBD1 (6 bases). The chain's CDR3 is CASSLRAGAEEQYF. As DNA, the CDR3 is TGCGCCAGCAGCTTAAGGGCAGGGGCGGAGGAGCAGTACTTC.